The T cell receptor beta chain described here comes from a study of shared clonotypes between healthy human individuals (dated by TCRdb to about 2020). For the study in its entirety: The cohort included three men and a couple of women between 18 and 49 years of age. For each donor, CD4 naive and CD4 memory were each given three plates, CD8 naive was given two plates, and CD8 memory was given one plate. The study deeply sequenced blood TCR repertoires of five healthy adults to estimate repertoire size and the extent of clonotype sharing between individuals. Per donor, leukapheresis produced somewhere between about 0.8 and 9 billion PBMCs. To increase sequencing depth and limit assay-specific biases, different laboratories used diverse techniques to prepare libraries and sequence TCR repertoires. Study-wide findings and limitations: Estimated clonotype richness was generally larger for naive than for memory subsets. Pairwise subsampling indicated that sequencing depth was expected to affect the degree of clonotype sharing among donors. Rarefaction of sorted-subset datasets indicated incomplete sequencing despite the large sequencing depth. Clonotypes shared by all four sorted-subset donors showed higher generation probabilities than non-shared clonotypes. The small number of donors limited the genetic and exposure-history diversity represented. When a few donors were compared, the shared fraction of clonotypes was about 5% for naive CD4, more than 3% for naive CD8, 2% to 2.5% for memory CD4, and 0.4% for memory CD8. Only blood was sampled, and tissue TCR repertoires likely differ from those in blood.

Concerning this clone: No antigen is known for it. No much larger clone exists at a distance of one base, and base qualities are not known.

The germline V gene encodes CDR1 SGHTA and CDR2 FQGNSA. The CDR3 measures 11 amino acids from cysteine to phenylalanine. CDR3 DNA only is kept here, 33 bases in frame from base 1. V was cut back by 3 bases and J by 10 bases, leaving a gap of 7 bases between them. Donors were healthy HIV-negative adults with no recently reported acute infections or vaccinations. Only Caucasian adults living in Nashville, Tennessee, USA were represented among the donors. CD4+ T cells were enriched by magnetic negative selection; naive cells were then positively selected on CD45RA, and the negative fraction formed the memory subset. Blood was obtained by leukapheresis, after which PBMCs were separated by Ficoll-Histopaque density gradient centrifugation and cryopreserved in liquid nitrogen vapor phase. Analytical flow cytometry was used to check the purity and quantity of every magnetically sorted T cell population. Each sorted fraction had its genomic DNA isolated and then quantified by UV absorbance on a Nanodrop 2000c.

TCR CDR3 regions were amplified from genomic DNA by multiplex PCR using the deep immunoSEQ assay. Extracted genomic DNA from each cell subset was spread evenly across all wells of several immunoSEQ 96-well plates, with each plate serving as a replicate. Each replicate PCR for sorted subsets received roughly 0.2 ug genomic DNA, equal to roughly 29,000 T cell genomes. The purified libraries were quantified using a Qubit 3.0 fluorometer, sized with a Bioanalyzer 2100, and then quantified again using the KAPA Library Quantification kit. Every immunoSEQ 96-well plate was sequenced on a separate single-read 150-cycle Illumina NextSeq 550 flow cell. In the paper's pipeline: Because the immunoSEQ output held only junctional sequences and lacked quality scores, the filtering could not match the filtering applied to full-length reads. Sequences were annotated with PyIR, a Python wrapper for IgBLAST v1.9, using IMGT germline references to assign V/J genes and CDR3. Reads were filtered out if the reads had weak V/J assignments (E-value above 1e-6), no CDR3, stop codons, out-of-frame junctions, or ambiguous translated residues. V3J clonotypes were defined by identical inferred V gene, J gene, and CDR3 amino acid sequence. Percentage overlap between repertoires was computed as shared unique clonotypes divided by the size of the smaller repertoire. Richness of each repertoire was evaluated using RTK rarefaction, the Chao1 estimator, and Recon v2.1 estimates of unobserved clonotypes. Generation probabilities were computed with OLGA for all TCRbeta clonotypes obtained by the gDNA method from several donors. Entries here come from immuneACCESS through TCRdb and include only in-frame sequences with V and J called. Some clones fail to appear in such tables; in the studies checked, an unresolved V gene covers under half of the shortfall, and the cause of the remainder is unknown. D and trimming come from the DNA, and the V and J calls and clone size come from that table. The sample table shows 2 million to 2.5 million clones, and approximately 94% are seen once. The ten largest clonotypes hold about 0.13% of the sample.

The sequenced sample was naive CD4+ T cells sorted from blood. The meaning of the sample's cell subset or site label: CD45RA+ positively selected. The sequence was collected from a man aged 18 to 30 in good health. The chain couples TRBV7-2 to TRBJ2-1; the D segment may tentatively be TRBD1 or TRBD2, each giving 5 matched bases. The base sequence is TGTGCCAGCAGCTTTTGGGGGGAGCAGTTCTTC. Protein translation: CASSFWGEQFF. The full variable domain, with segments outside the CDR3 supplied by the reference TRBV7-2 and TRBJ2-1 proteins, appears as GAGVSQSPSNKVTEKGKDVELRCDPISGHTALYWYRQSLGQGLEFLIYFQGNSAPDKSGLPSDRFSAERTGGSVSTLTIQRTQQEDSAVYLCASSFWGEQFFGPGTRLTVL.